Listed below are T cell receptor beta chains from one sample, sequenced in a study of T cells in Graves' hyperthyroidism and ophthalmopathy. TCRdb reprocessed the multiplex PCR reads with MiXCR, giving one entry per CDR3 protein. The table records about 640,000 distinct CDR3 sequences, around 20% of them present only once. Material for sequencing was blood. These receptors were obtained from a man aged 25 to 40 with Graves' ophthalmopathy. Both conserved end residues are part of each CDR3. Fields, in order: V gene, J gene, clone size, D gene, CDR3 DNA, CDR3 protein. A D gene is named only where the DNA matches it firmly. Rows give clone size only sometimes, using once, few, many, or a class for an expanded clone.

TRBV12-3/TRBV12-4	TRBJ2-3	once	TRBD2	TGTGCCAGCAGTTTCTTGAAGGGGACTAGCGGGCAATGGACAGATACGCTGTATTTT	CASSFLKGTSGQWTDTLYF
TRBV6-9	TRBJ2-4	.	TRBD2	TGTGCCAGCAGTTACGCGGGAGGGGAAAACATTCAGTACTTC	CASSYAGGENIQYF
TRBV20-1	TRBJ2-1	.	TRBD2	TGCAGTGCTAGAGAAGTGAGCGGGGGCTACAATGAGCAGTTCTTC	CSAREVSGGYNEQFF
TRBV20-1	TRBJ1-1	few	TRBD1	TGCAGTGAAGGGGGCGAACGCACTGAAGCTTTCTTT	CSEGGERTEAFF
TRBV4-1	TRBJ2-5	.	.	TGCGCCAGCAGCCAAGTTACAGGGAGGCGGGAGACCCAGTACTTC	CASSQVTGRRETQYF
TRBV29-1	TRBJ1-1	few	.	TGCAGCGCATTGTCCAGGGTAAGCTTTGCTGAAGCTTTCTTT	CSALSRVSFAEAFF
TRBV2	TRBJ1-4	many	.	TGTGCCAGCATTTCGGCAGCCTATAATGAAAAACTGTTTTTT	CASISAAYNEKLFF
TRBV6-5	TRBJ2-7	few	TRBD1	TGTGCCAGCAGTTATTCGGGACAGGGGTTCGAGCAGTACTTC	CASSYSGQGFEQYF
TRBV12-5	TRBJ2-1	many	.	TGTGCTAGTGGTTTGGTACCCGCCAATGAGCAGTTCTTC	CASGLVPANEQFF
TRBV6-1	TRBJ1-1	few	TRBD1	TGTGCCAGCAGCCTAGGACAGGGGAGAAAAACTGAAGCTTTCTTT	CASSLGQGRKTEAFF
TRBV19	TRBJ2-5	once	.	TGTGCCAGTAGCTCACAGGTTTCAGAGACCCAGTACTTC	CASSSQVSETQYF
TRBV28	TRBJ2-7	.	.	TGTGCCAGCAGGGGATGGGGGTCCGCCTACGAGCAGTACTTC	CASRGWGSAYEQYF
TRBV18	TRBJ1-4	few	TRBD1	TGTGCCAGCTCACCACGACAGGGGGCTAATGAAAAACTGTTTTTT	CASSPRQGANEKLFF
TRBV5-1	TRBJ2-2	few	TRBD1	TGCGCCAGCAGCCGGGGACAGCTATCAACCGGGGAGCTGTTTTTT	CASSRGQLSTGELFF
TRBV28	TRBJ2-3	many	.	TGTGCCAGCTCCCGGACTCTAGCCGCGACAGATACGCAGTATTTT	CASSRTLAATDTQYF
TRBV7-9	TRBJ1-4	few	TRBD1	TGTGCCAGCAGCGTTGGACAGGGCGGTAATGAAAAACTGTTTTTT	CASSVGQGGNEKLFF
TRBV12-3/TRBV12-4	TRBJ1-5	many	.	TGTGCCAGCAGTTTTTCGGACCTGAGCAATCAGCCCCAGCATTTT	CASSFSDLSNQPQHF
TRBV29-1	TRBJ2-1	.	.	TGCAGCGTTGAAGTCGGTCTCCAAGCCTACAATGAGCAGTTCTTC	CSVEVGLQAYNEQFF
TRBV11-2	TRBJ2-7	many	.	TGTGCCAGCAGCGATAGGTGGGAAGGGGCCTACGAGCAGTACTTC	CASSDRWEGAYEQYF
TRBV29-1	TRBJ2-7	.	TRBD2	TGCAGCGTTGATCTAGCGGGAGGCTCCTACGAGCAGTACTTC	CSVDLAGGSYEQYF
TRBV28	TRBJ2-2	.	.	TGTGCCAGCATGCTAACAGGAATGGCCGGGGAGCTGTTTTTT	CASMLTGMAGELFF
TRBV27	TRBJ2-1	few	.	TGTGCCAGCAGTTTATCGCCAGCCTTCTCCTACAATGAGCAGTTCTTC	CASSLSPAFSYNEQFF
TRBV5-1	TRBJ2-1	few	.	TGCGCCAGCAGCTTGCCGGAATCGATACTCAGGGGCAAGCAGTTCTTC	CASSLPESILRGKQFF
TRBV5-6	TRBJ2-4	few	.	TGTGCCAGCAGCTTTGAGGGTAACATTCAGTACTTC	CASSFEGNIQYF
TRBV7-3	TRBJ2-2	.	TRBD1	TGTGCCAGCAGACGTACCGGGACAGGGGACACCGGGGAGCTGTTTTTT	CASRRTGTGDTGELFF
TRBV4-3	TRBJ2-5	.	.	TGCGCCAGCAGCCAAGATCTGGGATTCGAGACCCAGTACTTC	CASSQDLGFETQYF
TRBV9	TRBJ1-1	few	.	TGTGCCAGCAGCGTAGAAGTGGTCGGCGGAGAAGCTTTCTTT	CASSVEVVGGEAFF
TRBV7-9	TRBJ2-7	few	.	TGTGCCAGCAGCCTTAGCGGCGGTGGGGTATACGAGCAGTACTTC	CASSLSGGGVYEQYF
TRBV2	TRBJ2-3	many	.	TGTGCCAGCAGAGCTACAGCGAGGAGTCCTAACACAGATACGCAGTATTTT	CASRATARSPNTDTQYF
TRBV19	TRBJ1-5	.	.	TGTGCCAGTAGTCATACAGGATCCAATCAGCCCCAGCATTTT	CASSHTGSNQPQHF
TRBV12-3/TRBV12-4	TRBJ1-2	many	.	TGTGCCAGCAGTTTGGTGGGGGTGGGCTATGGCTACACCTTC	CASSLVGVGYGYTF
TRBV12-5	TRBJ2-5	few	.	TGTGCTAGTGGTGCGGACTCCCAAGAGACCCAGTACTTC	CASGADSQETQYF
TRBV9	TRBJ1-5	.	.	TGTGCCAGCGCCGGGACGAGCCATAGCAATCAGCCCCAGCATTTT	CASAGTSHSNQPQHF
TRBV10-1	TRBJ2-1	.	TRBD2	TGCGCCAGCAGCCAGATAGCGGGAGGGGGCGATGAGCAGTTCTTC	CASSQIAGGGDEQFF
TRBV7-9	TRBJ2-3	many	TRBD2	TGTGCCAGCAGTCGAGGACTAGCGGGAGTCGGTGATACGCAGTATTTT	CASSRGLAGVGDTQYF
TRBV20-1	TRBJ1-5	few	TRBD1	TGCAGTGCTCACACAGGGGGCAATAGTCAGCCCCAGCATTTT	CSAHTGGNSQPQHF
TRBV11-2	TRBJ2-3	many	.	TGTGCCAGCAGCTTAGGTCAGGCCCTAGGGCAGTATTTT	CASSLGQALGQYF
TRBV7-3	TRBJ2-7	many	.	TGTGCCAGCAGCTTAAGCGGCGGAGCCAACTACGAGCAGTACTTC	CASSLSGGANYEQYF
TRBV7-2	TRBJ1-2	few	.	TGTGCCAGCAGCTTAGGCCTTAGGAGTGGCTACACCTTC	CASSLGLRSGYTF
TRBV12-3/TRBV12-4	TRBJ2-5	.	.	TGTGCCAGCAGTTCCTTCTCAAGTGTGGAGACCCAGTACTTC	CASSSFSSVETQYF
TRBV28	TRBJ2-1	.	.	TGTGCCAGCAGTTTCGGGGAGGAGGAGTTCTTC	CASSFGEEEFF